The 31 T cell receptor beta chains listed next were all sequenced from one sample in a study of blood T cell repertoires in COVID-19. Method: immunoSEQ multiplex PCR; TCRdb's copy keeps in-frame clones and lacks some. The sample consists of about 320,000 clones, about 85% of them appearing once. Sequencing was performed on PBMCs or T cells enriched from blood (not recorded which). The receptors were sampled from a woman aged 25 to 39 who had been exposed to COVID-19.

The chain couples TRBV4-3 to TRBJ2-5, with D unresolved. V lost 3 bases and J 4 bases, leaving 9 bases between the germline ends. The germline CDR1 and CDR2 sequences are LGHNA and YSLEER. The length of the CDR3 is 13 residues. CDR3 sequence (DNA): TGCGCCAGCAGCCATGGCCTCCCAGAGACCCAGTACTTC. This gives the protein CASSHGLPETQYF.

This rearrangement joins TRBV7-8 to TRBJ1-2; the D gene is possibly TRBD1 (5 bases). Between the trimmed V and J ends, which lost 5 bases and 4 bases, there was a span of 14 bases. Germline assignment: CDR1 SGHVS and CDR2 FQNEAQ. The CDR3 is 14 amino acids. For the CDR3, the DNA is TGTGCCAGCAGCCCCCAGGGCCGGCCCTATGGCTACACCTTC. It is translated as CASSPQGRPYGYTF.

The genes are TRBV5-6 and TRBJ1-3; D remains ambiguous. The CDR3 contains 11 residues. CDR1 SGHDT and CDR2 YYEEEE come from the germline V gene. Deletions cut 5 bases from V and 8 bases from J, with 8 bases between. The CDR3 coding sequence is TGTGCCAGCAGTTCGGGATACACCATATATTTT. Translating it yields CASSSGYTIYF.

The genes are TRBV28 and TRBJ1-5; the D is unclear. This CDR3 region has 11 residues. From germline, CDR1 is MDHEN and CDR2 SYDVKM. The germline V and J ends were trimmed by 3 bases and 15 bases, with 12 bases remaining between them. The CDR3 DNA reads TGTGCCAGCAGTTTTAGAGGGATCGGGCATTTT. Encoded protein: CASSFRGIGHF. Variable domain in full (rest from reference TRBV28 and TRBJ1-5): DVKVTQSSRYLVKRTGEKVFLECVQDMDHENMFWYRQDPGLGLRLIYFSYDVKMKEKGDIPEGYSVSREKKERFSLILESASTNQTSMYLCASSFRGIGHFGDGTRLSIL.

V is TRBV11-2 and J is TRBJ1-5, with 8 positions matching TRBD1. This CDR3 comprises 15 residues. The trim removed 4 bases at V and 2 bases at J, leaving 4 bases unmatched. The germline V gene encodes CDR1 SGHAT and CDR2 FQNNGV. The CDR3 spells CASSWTGIGNQPQHF. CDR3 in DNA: TGTGCCAGCAGCTGGACAGGGATCGGCAATCAGCCCCAGCATTTT.

CDR3 protein: CASSWGTGREATGELFF. Here the CDR3 DNA reads TGTGCCAGCAGCTGGGGGACAGGGCGCGAGGCCACCGGGGAGCTGTTTTTT. This sequence joins TRBV5-4 and TRBJ2-2; 9 bases are shared with TRBD1. CDR3 size: 17 residues. The V segment lost 3 bases and the J segment 4 bases; nucleotides outside the gene matches: 10. CDR1 and CDR2 (germline): SGHNT, YYREEE (reference sequence).

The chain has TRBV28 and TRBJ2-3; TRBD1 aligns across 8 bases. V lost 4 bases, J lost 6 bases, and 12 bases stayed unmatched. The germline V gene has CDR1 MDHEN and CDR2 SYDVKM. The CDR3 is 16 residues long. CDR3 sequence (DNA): TGTGCCAGCAGTTCCCCGGCAGGGGGCACTTCGGATACGCAGTATTTT. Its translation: CASSSPAGGTSDTQYF. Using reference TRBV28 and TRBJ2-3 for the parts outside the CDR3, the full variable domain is DVKVTQSSRYLVKRTGEKVFLECVQDMDHENMFWYRQDPGLGLRLIYFSYDVKMKEKGDIPEGYSVSREKKERFSLILESASTNQTSMYLCASSSPAGGTSDTQYFGPGTRLTVL.

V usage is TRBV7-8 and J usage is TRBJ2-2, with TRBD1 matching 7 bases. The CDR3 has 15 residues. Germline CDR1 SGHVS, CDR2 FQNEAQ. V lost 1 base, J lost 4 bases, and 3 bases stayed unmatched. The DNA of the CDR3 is TGTGCCAGCAGCTTAGGGGCAGGGGGCACCGGGGAGCTGTTTTTT. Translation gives CASSLGAGGTGELFF.

CDR3 residues: CASSTQLGGVQFF. In nucleotides, the CDR3 is TGCGCCAGCAGCACACAACTAGGCGGGGTACAGTTCTTC. V usage is TRBV4-3 and J usage is TRBJ2-1; a weak D match, TRBD2 (6 bases). V lost 5 bases and J lost 13, with 18 bases in between. Germline V gene lookup returns CDR1 LGHNA and CDR2 YSLEER. This CDR3 spans 13 amino acids.

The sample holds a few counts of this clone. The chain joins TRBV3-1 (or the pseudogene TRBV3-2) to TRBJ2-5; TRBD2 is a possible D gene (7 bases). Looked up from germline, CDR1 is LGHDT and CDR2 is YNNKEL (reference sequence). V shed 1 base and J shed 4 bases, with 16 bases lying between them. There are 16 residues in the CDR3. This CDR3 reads CASSQGNGGGPETQYF. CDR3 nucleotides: TGTGCCAGCAGCCAAGGGAATGGGGGGGGGCCAGAGACCCAGTACTTC.

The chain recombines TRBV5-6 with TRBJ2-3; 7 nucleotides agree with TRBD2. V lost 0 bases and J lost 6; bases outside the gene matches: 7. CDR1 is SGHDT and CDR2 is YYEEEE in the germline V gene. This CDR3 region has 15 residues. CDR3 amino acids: CASSLGGGRTDTQYF. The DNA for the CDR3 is TGTGCCAGCAGCTTGGGAGGCGGGAGAACCGATACGCAGTATTTT.

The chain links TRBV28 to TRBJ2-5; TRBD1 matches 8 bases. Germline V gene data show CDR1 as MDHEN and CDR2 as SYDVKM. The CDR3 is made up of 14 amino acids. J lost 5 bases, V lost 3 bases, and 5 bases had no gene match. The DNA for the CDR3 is TGTGCCAGCAGTTTGGGACAGGATCGGGAGACCCAGTACTTC. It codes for CASSLGQDRETQYF.

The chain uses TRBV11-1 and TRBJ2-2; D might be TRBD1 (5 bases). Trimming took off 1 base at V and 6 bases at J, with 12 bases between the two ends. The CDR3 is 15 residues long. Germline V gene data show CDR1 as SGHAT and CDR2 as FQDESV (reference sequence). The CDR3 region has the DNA TGTGCCAGCAGCTTAGAGGGGATGGTTCCCGGGGAGCTGTTTTTT. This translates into CASSLEGMVPGELFF. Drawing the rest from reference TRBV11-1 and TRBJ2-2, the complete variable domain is EAEVAQSPRYKITEKSQAVAFWCDPISGHATLYWYRQILGQGPELLVQFQDESVVDDSQLPKDRFSAERLKGVDSTLKIQPAELGDSAMYLCASSLEGMVPGELFFGEGSRLTVL.

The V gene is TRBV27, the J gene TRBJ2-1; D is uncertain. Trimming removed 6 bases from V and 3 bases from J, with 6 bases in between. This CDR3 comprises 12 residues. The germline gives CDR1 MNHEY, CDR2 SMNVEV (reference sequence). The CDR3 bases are TGTGCCAGCAGATCAGACTACAATGAGCAGTTCTTC. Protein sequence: CASRSDYNEQFF.

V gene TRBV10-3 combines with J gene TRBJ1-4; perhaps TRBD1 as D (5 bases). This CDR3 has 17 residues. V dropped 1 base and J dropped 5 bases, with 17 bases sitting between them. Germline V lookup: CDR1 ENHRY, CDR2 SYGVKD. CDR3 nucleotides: TGTGCCATCAGTGAGTTGGGGACCGGGACTAAAAATGAAAAACTGTTTTTT. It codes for CAISELGTGTKNEKLFF.

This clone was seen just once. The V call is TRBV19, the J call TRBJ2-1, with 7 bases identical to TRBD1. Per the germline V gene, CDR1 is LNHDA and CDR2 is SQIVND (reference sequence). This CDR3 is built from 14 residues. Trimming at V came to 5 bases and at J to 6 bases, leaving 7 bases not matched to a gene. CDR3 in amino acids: CASSSNRGGNEQFF. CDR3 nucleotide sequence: TGTGCCAGTAGTTCCAACAGGGGCGGCAATGAGCAGTTCTTC.

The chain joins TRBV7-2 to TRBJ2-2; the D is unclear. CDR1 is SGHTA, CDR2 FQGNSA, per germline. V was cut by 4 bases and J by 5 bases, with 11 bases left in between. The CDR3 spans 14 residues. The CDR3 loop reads CASSSASRTGELFF. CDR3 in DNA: TGTGCCAGCAGCTCCGCTTCGAGGACCGGGGAGCTGTTTTTT.

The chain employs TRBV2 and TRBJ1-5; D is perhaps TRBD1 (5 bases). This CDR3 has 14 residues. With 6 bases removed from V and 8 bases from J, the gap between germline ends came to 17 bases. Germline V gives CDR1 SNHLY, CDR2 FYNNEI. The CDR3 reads CASRPQRRGKPQHF. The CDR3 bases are TGTGCCAGCAGGCCACAGCGCCGGGGGAAGCCCCAGCATTTT.

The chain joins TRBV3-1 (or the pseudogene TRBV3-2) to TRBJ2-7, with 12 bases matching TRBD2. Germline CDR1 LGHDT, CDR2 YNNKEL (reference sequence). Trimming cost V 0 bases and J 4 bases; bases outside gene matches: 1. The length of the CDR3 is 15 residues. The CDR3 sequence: CASSQEGTSGYEQYF. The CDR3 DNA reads TGTGCCAGCAGCCAAGAAGGGACTAGCGGGTACGAGCAGTACTTC.

The CDR3 is CATSRTSVDQPQHF. The CDR3 coding sequence is TGTGCCACCAGCAGGACATCAGTTGACCAGCCCCAGCATTTT. The chain couples TRBV15 to TRBJ1-5; D remains unclear. The CDR3 has 14 amino acids. Trimming took off 3 bases at V and 7 bases at J, with 13 bases between the two ends. CDR1 is LNHNV and CDR2 is YYDKDF in the germline V gene (reference sequence).

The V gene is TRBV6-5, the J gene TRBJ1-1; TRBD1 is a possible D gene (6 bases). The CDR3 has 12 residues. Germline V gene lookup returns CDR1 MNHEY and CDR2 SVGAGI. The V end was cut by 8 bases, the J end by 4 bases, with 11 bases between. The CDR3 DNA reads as TGTGCCAGCGAAGGGGGGGTCACTGAAGCTTTCTTT. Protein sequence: CASEGGVTEAFF.

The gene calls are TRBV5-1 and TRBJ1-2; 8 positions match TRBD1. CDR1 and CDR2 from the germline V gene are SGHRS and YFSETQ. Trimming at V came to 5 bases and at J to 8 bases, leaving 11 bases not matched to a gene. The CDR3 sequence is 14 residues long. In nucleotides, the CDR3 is TGCGCCAGCAGTGATCCCGACAGGGGCAGGGGCTACACCTTC. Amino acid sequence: CASSDPDRGRGYTF.

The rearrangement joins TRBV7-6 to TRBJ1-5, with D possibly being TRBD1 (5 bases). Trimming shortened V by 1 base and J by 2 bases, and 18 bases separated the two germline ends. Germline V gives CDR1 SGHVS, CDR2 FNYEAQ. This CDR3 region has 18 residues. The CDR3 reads CASSLVLWGRRGNQPQHF. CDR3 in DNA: TGTGCCAGCAGCTTAGTGTTGTGGGGCCGTCGGGGCAATCAGCCCCAGCATTTT.

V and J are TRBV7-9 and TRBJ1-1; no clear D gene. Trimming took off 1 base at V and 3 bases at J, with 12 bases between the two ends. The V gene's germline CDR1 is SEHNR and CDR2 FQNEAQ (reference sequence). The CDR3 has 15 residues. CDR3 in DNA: TGTGCCAGCAGCTTAGTCAGACCGACTGACACTGAAGCTTTCTTT. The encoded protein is CASSLVRPTDTEAFF.

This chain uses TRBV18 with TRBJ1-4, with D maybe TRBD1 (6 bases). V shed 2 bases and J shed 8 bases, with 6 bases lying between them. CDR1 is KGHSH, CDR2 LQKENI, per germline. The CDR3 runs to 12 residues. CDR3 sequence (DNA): TGTGCCAGCTCACCAGGACAGGAAAAACTGTTTTTT. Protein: CASSPGQEKLFF.

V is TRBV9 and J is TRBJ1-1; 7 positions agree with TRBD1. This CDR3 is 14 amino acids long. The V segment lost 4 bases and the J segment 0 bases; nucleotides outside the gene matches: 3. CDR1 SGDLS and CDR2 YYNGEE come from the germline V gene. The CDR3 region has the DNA TGTGCCAGCAGCCCCGGGACAGTGAACACTGAAGCTTTCTTT. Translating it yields CASSPGTVNTEAFF.

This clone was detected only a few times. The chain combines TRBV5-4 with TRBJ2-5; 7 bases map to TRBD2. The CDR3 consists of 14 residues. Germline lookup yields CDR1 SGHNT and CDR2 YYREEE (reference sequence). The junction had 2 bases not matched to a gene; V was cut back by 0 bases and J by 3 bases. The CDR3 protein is CASSLELAEETQYF. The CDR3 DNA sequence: TGTGCCAGCAGCTTGGAGCTAGCGGAAGAGACCCAGTACTTC.

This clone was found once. CDR3 region: CASSVGDKVNQPQHF. CDR3 DNA: TGTGCCAGCAGCGTAGGGGACAAAGTCAATCAGCCCCAGCATTTT. The genes are TRBV9 and TRBJ1-5; D might be TRBD1 (6 bases). Looked up from germline, CDR1 is SGDLS and CDR2 is YYNGEE. V shed 0 bases and J shed 3 bases, with 10 bases lying between them. This CDR3 is built from 15 residues.

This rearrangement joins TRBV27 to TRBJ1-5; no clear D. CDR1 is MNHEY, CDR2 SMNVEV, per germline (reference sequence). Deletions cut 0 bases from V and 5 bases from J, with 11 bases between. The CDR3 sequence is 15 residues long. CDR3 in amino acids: CASSLSVGVYQPQHF. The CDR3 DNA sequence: TGTGCCAGCAGTTTATCGGTCGGGGTTTATCAGCCCCAGCATTTT.

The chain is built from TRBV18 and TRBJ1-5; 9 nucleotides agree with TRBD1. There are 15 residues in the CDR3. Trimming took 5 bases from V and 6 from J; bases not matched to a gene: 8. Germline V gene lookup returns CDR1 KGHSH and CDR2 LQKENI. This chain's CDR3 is CASSGGQGIGQPQHF. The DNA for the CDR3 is TGTGCCAGCTCAGGGGGACAGGGTATCGGTCAGCCCCAGCATTTT.

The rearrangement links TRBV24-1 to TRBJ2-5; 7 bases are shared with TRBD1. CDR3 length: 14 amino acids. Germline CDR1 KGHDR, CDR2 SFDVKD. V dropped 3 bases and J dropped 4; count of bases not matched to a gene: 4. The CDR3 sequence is CATSDPTGLETQYF. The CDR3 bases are TGTGCCACCAGTGATCCGACAGGGTTAGAGACCCAGTACTTC.